The rows below give T cell receptor beta chains drawn from one sample of a study of T-cell reconstitution after alpha-beta-depleted transplantation in children. TCRdb re-called the PCR reads through MiXCR, storing one row per CDR3 protein. The sample lists about 200,000 distinct CDR3 sequences, approximately 6.9% seen once, with less than 7% in the top ten. Material: PBMCs, obtained before TCRalphabeta/CD19-depleted stem cell transplant. Every receptor here comes from a boy between 2 and 10 years old with acute lymphoblastic leukemia, due to receive a stem cell transplant. Each CDR3 is given with its conserved first and last residue. D genes are given only for firm matches. Where a row states a size, it is once, few, many or the class of an expanded clone; other rows omit it.

.	TRBV28	many	TRBJ1-1	TGTGCCAGCAGGAGTCGGGCCTCCACTGAAGCTTTCTTT	CASRSRASTEAFF
TRBD1	TRBV28	few	TRBJ2-7	TGTGCCAGCAGTTCGACAGGGAGCTTCCACGAGCAGTACTTC	CASSSTGSFHEQYF
TRBD1	TRBV12-3/TRBV12-4	many	TRBJ2-7	TGTGCCAGCACCATGTCCGGGACAGGGCGCGAGCAGTACTTC	CASTMSGTGREQYF
TRBD1	TRBV20-1	many	TRBJ2-1	TGCAGTGCTAGAGATAGGTCAGGGGGCCGAGGTAATGAGCAGTTCTTC	CSARDRSGGRGNEQFF
.	TRBV2	many	TRBJ2-1	TGTGCCAGCAGTCCGCCCGGAGAGCAGTTCTTC	CASSPPGEQFF
.	TRBV5-4	.	TRBJ1-1	TGTGCCAGCAGCCTGGGGGGGGGGGTTGTTACTGAAGCTTTCTTT	CASSLGGGVVTEAFF
.	TRBV9	many	TRBJ2-1	TGTGCCAGCGGGCCGGGTAGTATCAATGAGCAGTTCTTC	CASGPGSINEQFF
TRBD1	TRBV28	.	TRBJ2-5	TGTGCCAGCAGTCAGGACAGGGGGCGTGGGGAGACCCAGTACTTC	CASSQDRGRGETQYF
.	TRBV28	many	TRBJ2-2	TGTGCCAGCAGTTTTGCAGGGTCTGAAGGCCATTGGGGCACCGGGGAGCTGTTTTTT	CASSFAGSEGHWGTGELFF
TRBD1	TRBV20-1	.	TRBJ2-1	TGCAGTGCGGAACACGTACAGGGGCGAATTTACAATGAGCAGTTCTTC	CSAEHVQGRIYNEQFF
TRBD1	TRBV7-9	many	TRBJ2-3	TGTGCCAGCAGCTTCCCGCGCGCGACAGGGAACACAGATACGCAGTATTTT	CASSFPRATGNTDTQYF
TRBD2	TRBV5-1	.	TRBJ2-5	TGCGCCAGCAGCTGGGGGACTAGCGATATACTTGTGGAGACCCAGTACTTC	CASSWGTSDILVETQYF
.	TRBV2	few	TRBJ1-2	TGTGCCAGCAGTGGTGACAAACCTGCTGGCTACACCTTC	CASSGDKPAGYTF